The clone carrying this TCR beta chain was seen a single time. Measured with immunoSEQ multiplex PCR; TCRdb has only the in-frame clones, and not every one. The table includes a few hundred thousand clones, over 75% detected once. The data were taken from a study of blood T cell repertoires in COVID-19. Study as a whole: Sites in the United States, Italy and Spain provided acute and convalescent COVID-19 samples. PBMCs, B-cell-depleted T cells, or T cells provided the cDNA or gDNA that made up the material.

Those enrolled, adults aged roughly 18 to 89 years, came from about two dozen US areas. Recovery meant two consecutive negative NP/OP PCR tests, professional clearance, or resolved symptoms. Sequences were obtained from PBMCs or T cells enriched from blood (not recorded which). The receptor was derived from a woman between 25 and 40 years old who had recovered from COVID-19.

CDR3 protein: CATSDSTGGNTEAFF. CDR3 in DNA: TGTGCCACCAGTGACTCAACAGGGGGCAACACTGAAGCTTTCTTT. The chain recombines TRBV24-1 with TRBJ1-1; 9 nucleotides align to TRBD1. Germline trimming cut 4 bases from V and 2 bases from J; bases unmatched to any gene: 4. Germline V CDR1 and CDR2: KGHDR, SFDVKD. The CDR3 is 15 residues long.